This record covers a single T cell receptor (beta chain). Its antigen is still unknown. The sample belongs to a study of OX40 agonist ivuxolimab in advanced cancers. The CDR3 runs to 14 residues. In germline, CDR1 is GTSNPN, CDR2 SVGIG (reference sequence). V was pared by 1 base and J by 4 bases, with 14 bases between. The data were produced by immunoSEQ multiplex PCR, yet TCRdb's version contains in-frame clones alone and is incomplete. Among 65,000 to 100,000 clones listed, 70% to 90% were seen once. Whole-study results and caveats: In the 0.1-3.0 mg/kg groups, partial responders showed among the lowest expansion. The study did not work out the antigen specificity of the expanded peripheral T cells.

The sequencing here drew on CD4+ or CD8+ T cells sorted from blood, taken in a trial of the OX40 agonist ivuxolimab. The chain recombines TRBV30 with TRBJ2-7; D call uncertain. The receptor was isolated from an adult with an advanced solid tumor such as melanoma, head and neck, liver or kidney cancer. This CDR3 is CAWSAAVPGYEQYF. In DNA form, the CDR3 reads TGTGCCTGGAGTGCAGCAGTCCCCGGGTACGAGCAGTACTTC.